These T cell receptor beta chains were read from a single sample in a study of blood T cell repertoires in COVID-19. Profiled with immunoSEQ multiplex PCR; TCRdb holds only in-frame clones, not every one. The table has 150,000 to 200,000 clones, more than 85% seen once. The sample comprised peripheral blood. The origin of the receptors is a man in his sixties or seventies with active or convalescent COVID-19. The CDR3 runs from the conserved cysteine through the conserved F or W. The order of the fields is D gene, V gene, clone size, J gene, CDR3 DNA, CDR3 protein. D genes are given only for firm matches. Clone sizes are given selectively: once, few, many, or a class where the clone is expanded.

d_gene: -; v_gene: TRBV5-6; abundance: -; j_gene: TRBJ2-1; CDR3nt: TGTGCCAGCAGCTTTCCTAACTTTGGCAATGAGCAGTTCTTC; CDR3aa: CASSFPNFGNEQFF
d_gene: TRBD1; v_gene: TRBV2; abundance: -; j_gene: TRBJ2-5; CDR3nt: TGTGCCAGCAGGGGGGGGGACAGGGCTCAAGAGACCCAGTACTTC; CDR3aa: CASRGGDRAQETQYF
d_gene: TRBD1; v_gene: TRBV3-1/TRBV3-2; abundance: -; j_gene: TRBJ1-1; CDR3nt: TGTGCCAGCAGAGGGACAGCGAATGAAGCTTTCTTT; CDR3aa: CASRGTANEAFF
d_gene: -; v_gene: TRBV29-1; abundance: few; j_gene: TRBJ2-7; CDR3nt: TGCAGCGTTGGCGAAACCTACGAGCAGTACTTC; CDR3aa: CSVGETYEQYF
d_gene: TRBD2; v_gene: TRBV7-7; abundance: -; j_gene: TRBJ2-5; CDR3nt: TGTGCTAGCAGCATCCTAGGGACTAGTGGGGAGACCCAGTACTTC; CDR3aa: CASSILGTSGETQYF
d_gene: -; v_gene: TRBV7-9; abundance: -; j_gene: TRBJ1-1; CDR3nt: TGTGCCAGCAGCATAGGGACAACGAACACTGAAGCTTTCTTT; CDR3aa: CASSIGTTNTEAFF
d_gene: TRBD1; v_gene: TRBV4-3; abundance: few; j_gene: TRBJ2-6; CDR3nt: TGCGCCAGCAGCCAAGACAGGGGGCGGGTCTCTGGGGCCAACGTCCTGACTTTC; CDR3aa: CASSQDRGRVSGANVLTF
d_gene: -; v_gene: TRBV12-3/TRBV12-4; abundance: -; j_gene: TRBJ2-5; CDR3nt: TGTGCCAGCAGTTTAGGCAGGGGAGAGACCCAGTACTTC; CDR3aa: CASSLGRGETQYF
d_gene: TRBD2; v_gene: TRBV6-2/TRBV6-3; abundance: few; j_gene: TRBJ2-4; CDR3nt: TGTGCCAGCAGTGTCGGGGGGGCCAAAAACATTCAGTACTTC; CDR3aa: CASSVGGAKNIQYF
d_gene: TRBD2; v_gene: TRBV29-1; abundance: -; j_gene: TRBJ2-7; CDR3nt: TGCAGCGCCGGATCGGCGGGGGTTCGGTACGAGCAGTACTTC; CDR3aa: CSAGSAGVRYEQYF
d_gene: TRBD1; v_gene: TRBV9; abundance: -; j_gene: TRBJ2-7; CDR3nt: TGTGCCAGCAGCAACACAGGGGGATCGTTCTACGAGCAGTACTTC; CDR3aa: CASSNTGGSFYEQYF
d_gene: TRBD1; v_gene: TRBV27; abundance: -; j_gene: TRBJ1-1; CDR3nt: TGTGCCAGCAGTTCACCGACAGGGACGAACACTGAAGCTTTCTTT; CDR3aa: CASSSPTGTNTEAFF
d_gene: TRBD1; v_gene: TRBV5-4; abundance: -; j_gene: TRBJ2-5; CDR3nt: TGTGCCAGCAGCCTAGGGACAGCTCAAGAGACCCAGTACTTC; CDR3aa: CASSLGTAQETQYF
d_gene: -; v_gene: TRBV18; abundance: -; j_gene: TRBJ2-5; CDR3nt: TGTGCCAGCTCACCACCACCCGGGTTAAAAGAGACCCAGTACTTC; CDR3aa: CASSPPPGLKETQYF
d_gene: TRBD2; v_gene: TRBV4-1; abundance: -; j_gene: TRBJ2-2; CDR3nt: TGCGCCAGCAGCCAAGATGGCGGGGGGGCGAACACCGGGGAGCTGTTTTTT; CDR3aa: CASSQDGGGANTGELFF
d_gene: -; v_gene: TRBV5-1; abundance: -; j_gene: TRBJ1-6; CDR3nt: TGCGCCAGCAGCTTTGGGTGGGGTGGAGGTAGCTCCTATAATTCACCCCTCCACTTT; CDR3aa: CASSFGWGGGSSYNSPLHF
d_gene: TRBD1; v_gene: TRBV19; abundance: -; j_gene: TRBJ2-1; CDR3nt: TGTGCCAGTAGTGTCCAGGGGACAGTCTACAATGAGCAGTTCTTC; CDR3aa: CASSVQGTVYNEQFF
d_gene: TRBD2; v_gene: TRBV19; abundance: once; j_gene: TRBJ2-5; CDR3nt: TGTGCCAGTAGTACTCTAGCGGGAGGTTCAGAGACCCAGTACTTC; CDR3aa: CASSTLAGGSETQYF
d_gene: -; v_gene: TRBV6-6; abundance: few; j_gene: TRBJ2-2; CDR3nt: TGTGCCAGCAACCCAACCCGTGGTAGCGGGGAGCTGTTTTTT; CDR3aa: CASNPTRGSGELFF
d_gene: -; v_gene: TRBV7-9; abundance: once; j_gene: TRBJ2-7; CDR3nt: TGTGCCAGCAGCCTGGGGGCAGGGAGTCCCTACGAGCAGTACTTC; CDR3aa: CASSLGAGSPYEQYF
d_gene: -; v_gene: TRBV30; abundance: -; j_gene: TRBJ2-7; CDR3nt: TGTGCCTGGAGTGGCGGGACTGTGAGCTCCTACGAGCAGTACTTC; CDR3aa: CAWSGGTVSSYEQYF
d_gene: TRBD2; v_gene: TRBV19; abundance: -; j_gene: TRBJ2-7; CDR3nt: TGTGCCAGTAGTTCGGGGCGGGGGGCCTCCCTCGAGCAGTACTTC; CDR3aa: CASSSGRGASLEQYF
d_gene: TRBD1; v_gene: TRBV24-1; abundance: -; j_gene: TRBJ2-7; CDR3nt: TGTGCCACCAGTGACGGGACAGGGGTAGGTGGGCAGTACTTC; CDR3aa: CATSDGTGVGGQYF
d_gene: -; v_gene: TRBV10-3; abundance: -; j_gene: TRBJ1-2; CDR3nt: TGTGCCATCAGTGTGTGGGGAGCTGGCTACACCTTC; CDR3aa: CAISVWGAGYTF
d_gene: TRBD1; v_gene: TRBV3-1/TRBV3-2; abundance: -; j_gene: TRBJ1-2; CDR3nt: TGTGCCAGCAGCCATCTCCCGACAGGGGGCTACACCTTC; CDR3aa: CASSHLPTGGYTF
d_gene: -; v_gene: TRBV7-2; abundance: -; j_gene: TRBJ2-2; CDR3nt: TGTGCCAGCACGAACAGGGTTAGCGAGCTGTTTTTT; CDR3aa: CASTNRVSELFF
d_gene: -; v_gene: TRBV2; abundance: -; j_gene: TRBJ1-1; CDR3nt: TGTGCCAGCAGTGCGAGGACAGAACGGGGTTTCTTT; CDR3aa: CASSARTERGFF
d_gene: TRBD1; v_gene: TRBV10-2; abundance: -; j_gene: TRBJ2-1; CDR3nt: TGCGCCAGCAGTGACATTTTCAACAGGGGCGCCTACAATGAGCAGTTCTTC; CDR3aa: CASSDIFNRGAYNEQFF
d_gene: -; v_gene: TRBV7-2; abundance: -; j_gene: TRBJ2-7; CDR3nt: TGTGCCAGCAGCTTAGTCGGCAGGGCTTTAAAGGAGCAGTACTTC; CDR3aa: CASSLVGRALKEQYF
d_gene: -; v_gene: TRBV10-3; abundance: -; j_gene: TRBJ2-7; CDR3nt: TGTGCCATCACTCCGGGGGAGCGGTACGAGCAGTACTTC; CDR3aa: CAITPGERYEQYF
d_gene: TRBD1; v_gene: TRBV28; abundance: once; j_gene: TRBJ1-3; CDR3nt: TGTGCCACCGGAGACAGGGGAGTAGGGAACACCATATATTTT; CDR3aa: CATGDRGVGNTIYF
d_gene: -; v_gene: TRBV10-3; abundance: -; j_gene: TRBJ2-1; CDR3nt: TGTGCCATCAGTGAGTCTAGCGGGGACAGTTCGACCAAGTCCTACAATGAGCAGTTCTTC; CDR3aa: CAISESSGDSSTKSYNEQFF
d_gene: -; v_gene: TRBV10-3; abundance: -; j_gene: TRBJ2-5; CDR3nt: TGTGCCATCAGTACCGGACTCAATGAAGAGACCCAGTACTTC; CDR3aa: CAISTGLNEETQYF
d_gene: -; v_gene: TRBV15; abundance: -; j_gene: TRBJ2-4; CDR3nt: TGTGCCACCAGCAGGATAAACGGGATTCAGTACTTC; CDR3aa: CATSRINGIQYF
d_gene: -; v_gene: TRBV20-1; abundance: -; j_gene: TRBJ2-5; CDR3nt: TGCAGTGGTAGTTATGGGAGCCTGCCCGACCAGTACTTC; CDR3aa: CSGSYGSLPDQYF
d_gene: -; v_gene: TRBV18; abundance: -; j_gene: TRBJ1-2; CDR3nt: TGTGCCAGCTCACCACGCGGGGGCAACTATGGCTACACCTTC; CDR3aa: CASSPRGGNYGYTF
d_gene: TRBD1; v_gene: TRBV9; abundance: few; j_gene: TRBJ1-4; CDR3nt: TGTGCCAGCAGCCCTAGACAGGGTACTCGAGAAAAACTGTTTTTT; CDR3aa: CASSPRQGTREKLFF
d_gene: -; v_gene: TRBV12-3/TRBV12-4; abundance: -; j_gene: TRBJ2-1; CDR3nt: TGTGCCAGCAGTTTAGGGCAGGGCCGATTACAGTTCTTC; CDR3aa: CASSLGQGRLQFF
d_gene: -; v_gene: TRBV19; abundance: -; j_gene: TRBJ1-4; CDR3nt: TGTGCCAGTAGTATTCTCGGGGGTAGAAATGAAAAACTGTTTTTT; CDR3aa: CASSILGGRNEKLFF
d_gene: TRBD2; v_gene: TRBV9; abundance: -; j_gene: TRBJ2-7; CDR3nt: TGTGCCAGCAGCCCGGGGGGAAGCTCCTACGAGCAGTACTTC; CDR3aa: CASSPGGSSYEQYF
d_gene: -; v_gene: TRBV24-1; abundance: -; j_gene: TRBJ2-4; CDR3nt: TGTGCCACCTATAGGGGCGCCTCCAAAAACATTCAGTACTTC; CDR3aa: CATYRGASKNIQYF
d_gene: TRBD2; v_gene: TRBV14; abundance: -; j_gene: TRBJ2-7; CDR3nt: TGTGCCAGCAGCCAAGTACTAGCGGGGGGGCAGAGTTCCTACGAGCAGTACTTC; CDR3aa: CASSQVLAGGQSSYEQYF
d_gene: -; v_gene: TRBV2; abundance: -; j_gene: TRBJ2-7; CDR3nt: TGTGCCAGCAGAGAGGACAGCCCCTACGAGCAGTACTTC; CDR3aa: CASREDSPYEQYF
d_gene: TRBD2; v_gene: TRBV5-1; abundance: -; j_gene: TRBJ2-1; CDR3nt: TGCGCCAGCAGCTTATCCACTAGCGGGTACATCGAGGGTGAGCAGTTCTTC; CDR3aa: CASSLSTSGYIEGEQFF
d_gene: -; v_gene: TRBV11-2; abundance: few; j_gene: TRBJ2-5; CDR3nt: TGTGCCAGCAGCGCGAGGTATCCCGTGGGTCAAGAGACCCAGTACTTC; CDR3aa: CASSARYPVGQETQYF
d_gene: -; v_gene: TRBV7-2; abundance: -; j_gene: TRBJ2-7; CDR3nt: TGTGCCAGCAGCTTAGCGGGAGGACCGGGCGAGCAGTACTTC; CDR3aa: CASSLAGGPGEQYF
d_gene: TRBD2; v_gene: TRBV7-2; abundance: -; j_gene: TRBJ2-5; CDR3nt: TGTGCCAGCAGCTTAAGGGAGGGCAGAGGACAAGAGACCCAGTACTTC; CDR3aa: CASSLREGRGQETQYF
d_gene: TRBD1; v_gene: TRBV2; abundance: -; j_gene: TRBJ2-5; CDR3nt: TGTGCCAGCACCAAGGGGGACAGGGGAGAGACCCAGTACTTC; CDR3aa: CASTKGDRGETQYF
d_gene: TRBD1; v_gene: TRBV7-8; abundance: -; j_gene: TRBJ2-2; CDR3nt: TGTGCCAGCAGCATGGACAGGTACACCGGGGAGCTGTTTTTT; CDR3aa: CASSMDRYTGELFF